Below are 31 T cell receptor beta chains sequenced from a single sample in a study of T cells in Graves' hyperthyroidism and ophthalmopathy. Amplification of TCR beta CDR3 regions used RNA as the template. Using the HTBI primer set, a first-round RT-PCR was run on the TCR CDR3. TCRdb passed the multiplex PCR reads through MiXCR, listing each CDR3 protein once. The table has about 360,000 distinct CDR3 sequences, around 14% seen once. Sequencing was carried out using blood. All receptors derive from a woman in her late teens or twenties with Graves' hyperthyroidism.

This clonotype was observed a handful of times. V is TRBV7-9 and J is TRBJ2-7, with 8 bases matching TRBD2. The CDR3 sequence is 17 residues long. Germline V gene data show CDR1 as SEHNR and CDR2 as FQNEAQ (reference sequence). V shed 5 bases, J shed 2 bases, and the junction held 14 bases outside the gene matches. The CDR3 sequence is CASSDQDLLAEPYEQYF. DNA of the CDR3: TGTGCCAGCAGCGACCAGGACCTACTAGCGGAGCCCTACGAGCAGTACTTC.

This clonotype was observed many times. The chain couples TRBV3-1 to TRBJ1-4; 9 bases match TRBD1. Trimming took 1 base from V and 7 from J; bases not matched to a gene: 10. CDR3 length: 17 residues. Germline V gives CDR1 LGHDT, CDR2 YNNKEL (reference sequence). As DNA, the CDR3 is TGTGCCAGCAGCCAAGCTACACAGGGGGCGTGGGGTGAAAAACTGTTTTTT. It specifies CASSQATQGAWGEKLFF.

V gene TRBV4-1 combines with J gene TRBJ1-2; TRBD1 might be the D (5 bases). The CDR3 sequence is 14 residues long. V lost 5 bases and J 4 bases, leaving 14 bases between the germline ends. CDR1 and CDR2 (germline): MGHRA, YSYEKL. The CDR3 nucleotides are TGCGCCAGCAGCTCGGGGGGGAGTTTCTATGGCTACACCTTC. This codes for CASSSGGSFYGYTF.

This clonotype was seen a few times. This chain links TRBV19 with TRBJ2-6, with TRBD1 matching 8 bases. CDR1 is LNHDA and CDR2 is SQIVND in the germline V gene (reference sequence). V was clipped by 8 bases and J by 1 base; unmatched bases: 10. The CDR3 is 17 residues long. The CDR3 reads CASGDQGARSGANVLTF. The CDR3 region has the DNA TGTGCCAGTGGGGATCAGGGGGCGCGGTCTGGGGCCAACGTCCTGACTTTC.

This clonotype has a count of ten or more. The chain couples TRBV5-6 to TRBJ2-2; tentative D call: TRBD2 (6 bases). V lost 4 bases, J lost 4 bases, and 11 bases lay in between. The CDR3 sequence is 14 residues long. The germline gives CDR1 SGHDT, CDR2 YYEEEE. CDR3 protein: CASSPGLITGELFF. CDR3 DNA sequence: TGTGCCAGCAGCCCGGGACTGATCACCGGGGAGCTGTTTTTT.

This clonotype was picked up many times. This chain connects TRBV11-2 to TRBJ1-3, with D possibly being TRBD1 (5 bases). Germline CDR1 is SGHAT and CDR2 is FQNNGV. The ends were cut back, 5 bases at V and 2 bases at J, with 10 bases in the middle. CDR3 size: 14 residues. CDR3 region: CASSPGTAGNTIYF. CDR3 bases: TGTGCCAGCAGCCCCGGGACGGCTGGAAACACCATATATTTT.

This clonotype has at least ten counts. In DNA form, the CDR3 reads TGTGCCAGCTCACGCCTTCAGACTAGTTATTTGTCCCATGAGCAGTTCTTC. Protein product: CASSRLQTSYLSHEQFF. J is TRBJ2-1 and V is TRBV18, with D possibly matching TRBD2 (6 bases). V lost 4 bases to trimming and J lost 8 bases, with 24 bases between them. CDR3 length: 17 residues. CDR1 is KGHSH and CDR2 is LQKENI in the germline V gene.

Many counts were recorded for this clonotype. The chain carries TRBV28 and TRBJ1-3, with D unresolved. The CDR3 length is 14 residues. The V end lost 7 bases, the J end lost 0 bases, and 10 bases lay between the germline ends. Germline CDR1 and CDR2: MDHEN and SYDVKM. CDR3 residues: CASTVPDSGNTIYF. CDR3 DNA sequence: TGTGCCAGCACGGTACCTGACTCTGGAAACACCATATATTTT.

There are many counts of this clonotype. The chain joins TRBV10-3 to TRBJ1-5; no firm D call. The V and J ends lost 0 bases and 0 bases respectively, with 9 bases between them. The CDR3 has 16 amino acids. From germline, CDR1 is ENHRY and CDR2 SYGVKD. CDR3 residues: CAISESGSNSNQPQHF. The CDR3 bases are TGTGCCATCAGTGAGTCGGGCAGTAATAGCAATCAGCCCCAGCATTTT.

With respect to this clonotype: Given a much more abundant clone one base away, this may be a read error. The chain links TRBV30 to TRBJ2-1; D is undetermined. Near its end, the DNA agrees better with TRBJ2-7, so the J call may be wrong. Germline values: CDR1 GTSNPN, CDR2 SVGIG (reference sequence). The CDR3 length is 13 residues. The CDR3 sequence is CAWRRTGYNEQYF. DNA for the CDR3: TGTGCCTGGCGTAGGACGGGCTACAATGAGCAGTACTTC.

This clonotype was recorded many times. The V gene is TRBV20-1, the J gene TRBJ2-7; 7 nucleotides match TRBD2. Germline CDR1 is DFQATT and CDR2 is SNEGSKA (reference sequence). Trimming cost V 1 base and J 2 bases; bases outside gene matches: 8. The CDR3 totals 15 residues. In DNA, the CDR3 is TGCAGTGCTAGAGGGGCTAGCGGAGGGCCCTACGAGCAGTACTTC. This gives the protein CSARGASGGPYEQYF.

The rearrangement joins TRBV6-1 to TRBJ2-4; D unclear. The CDR3 spans 15 residues. Trimming left V 1 base short and J 8 bases short, with 15 bases between. Germline CDR1 is MNHNS and CDR2 is SASEGT. The CDR3 bases are TGTGCCAGCAGTGAAGGACTGGGAATAAGGGACATTCAGTACTTC. As protein: CASSEGLGIRDIQYF.

The chain is built from TRBV3-1 and TRBJ2-7; 9 nucleotides match TRBD2. The germline gives CDR1 LGHDT, CDR2 YNNKEL (reference sequence). CDR3 length equals 15 residues. The trim removed 3 bases at V and 7 bases at J, leaving 10 bases unmatched. The DNA of the CDR3 is TGTGCCAGCAGCCAGATAGCGGGGGCGGACGTTGAGCAGTACTTC. It specifies CASSQIAGADVEQYF.

This sequence joins TRBV5-1 and TRBJ2-1; TRBD2 matches at 11 bases. V lost 3 bases, J lost 2 bases, and 13 bases stayed unmatched. The CDR3 runs to 19 residues. CDR1 and CDR2 from the germline V gene are SGHRS and YFSETQ. This CDR3 is CASSSRIVTSGKTYNEQFF. CDR3 nucleotides: TGCGCCAGCAGCTCCCGGATTGTGACTAGCGGGAAAACCTACAATGAGCAGTTCTTC. The full variable domain, rest sourced from reference TRBV5-1 and TRBJ2-1, is KAGVTQTPRYLIKTRGQQVTLSCSPISGHRSVSWYQQTPGQGLQFLFEYFSETQRNKGNFPGRFSGRQFSNSRSEMNVSTLELGDSALYLCASSSRIVTSGKTYNEQFFGPGTRLTVL.

This clonotype was seen only a few times. The chain combines TRBV5-6 with TRBJ2-7; TRBD1 matches 8 bases. Germline values: CDR1 SGHDT, CDR2 YYEEEE. V lost 1 base to trimming and J lost 2 bases; unmatched junction nucleotides: 5. The CDR3 length is 15 residues. The CDR3 sequence is CASSLQRQGPYEQYF. Here the CDR3 DNA reads TGTGCCAGCAGCTTGCAAAGACAGGGGCCCTACGAGCAGTACTTC.

A remark on this clonotype: With a much larger clone just one base away, this may be a read error. This sequence joins TRBV24-1 and TRBJ1-2, with TRBD1 matching 7 bases. CDR3 length: 14 amino acids. Germline-derived CDR1 and CDR2 are KGHDR and SFDVKD. The DNA for the CDR3 is TGTGCCACCTGTGACACAGGGGTGGACTATGGCTACACCTTC. Protein product: CATCDTGVDYGYTF.

The sample holds many counts of this clonotype. This rearrangement joins TRBV3-1 to TRBJ1-5; D not certain. Deletions cut 4 bases from V and 3 bases from J, with 7 bases between. This CDR3 contains 13 residues. Per germline, CDR1 LGHDT and CDR2 YNNKEL (reference sequence). The CDR3 bases are TGTGCCAGCAGCCCGGGTTACAATCAGCCCCAGCATTTT. Its protein is CASSPGYNQPQHF.

The sample holds many counts of this clonotype. This chain's CDR3 is CSARALDSDSYEQYF. The CDR3 DNA sequence: TGCAGTGCTAGAGCCCTGGACAGCGATTCCTACGAGCAGTACTTC. The rearrangement joins TRBV20-1 to TRBJ2-7, with D possibly being TRBD1 (6 bases). Germline assignment: CDR1 DFQATT and CDR2 SNEGSKA (reference sequence). V was pared by 1 base and J by 1 base, with 14 bases between. This CDR3 has 15 amino acids.

Note on this clonotype: At one end the junction does not follow the germline gene, possibly because of a read error. J is TRBJ2-5 and V is TRBV12-3 or TRBV12-4, with D possibly being TRBD1 (5 bases). The CDR3 spans 14 residues. CDR3 loop: CASGFLGPQETQYF. DNA for the CDR3: TGTGCCAGCGGTTTTTTGGGGCCTCAAGAGACCCAGTACTTC.

Here the CDR3 reads CASSIGGDRNSPNTGELFF. The CDR3 nucleotides are TGTGCCAGTAGTATAGGGGGCGACAGGAACTCACCGAACACCGGGGAGCTGTTTTTT. The gene calls are TRBV19 and TRBJ2-2; a possible D gene is TRBD1 (6 bases). The CDR3 has 19 residues. V lost 1 base and J lost 0, with 18 bases in between. Germline V lookup: CDR1 LNHDA, CDR2 SQIVND (reference sequence).

In its sample, this clonotype was seen many times. This rearrangement joins TRBV20-1 to TRBJ2-1; D is unresolved. This CDR3 has 14 amino acids. CDR1 is DFQATT, CDR2 SNEGSKA, per germline (reference sequence). V lost 6 bases to trimming and J lost 0 bases, with 12 bases between them. The DNA for the CDR3 is TGCAGTGCCCGGATGGAAAACTCCTACAATGAGCAGTTCTTC. This sequence encodes CSARMENSYNEQFF.

V is TRBV27 and J is TRBJ1-3; D is unresolved. There are 14 residues in the CDR3. CDR1 and CDR2 (germline): MNHEY, SMNVEV (reference sequence). V was trimmed by 0 bases and J by 3 bases, leaving 6 bases between them. The CDR3 DNA follows: TGTGCCAGCAGTTTATCGGTGGGTGGAAACACCATATATTTT. It codes for CASSLSVGGNTIYF.

The sample holds many counts of this clonotype. The V call is TRBV6-1, the J call TRBJ2-3; maybe TRBD2 (6 bases). Germline V gene sequence: CDR1 MNHNS, CDR2 SASEGT. The CDR3 sequence is 15 residues long. V shed 8 bases and J shed 2 bases, with 17 bases lying between them. The CDR3 DNA sequence: TGTGCCAGCTCGGAGGAGGGTGGGACCACAGATACGCAGTATTTT. Translating it yields CASSEEGGTTDTQYF.

The J gene is TRBJ2-1, the V gene TRBV10-3, with 8 bases aligning to TRBD2. The CDR3 length is 18 residues. Trimming at V came to 8 bases and at J to 4 bases, leaving 19 bases not matched to a gene. The germline V gene has CDR1 ENHRY and CDR2 SYGVKD. The CDR3 sequence is CAIGALGREVGFYNEQFF. Written as DNA, the CDR3 is TGTGCCATCGGGGCCCTGGGGCGGGAGGTGGGCTTTTACAATGAGCAGTTCTTC.

This clonotype was counted only a few times. The chain joins TRBV19 to TRBJ2-7; 10 bases line up with TRBD1. Germline CDR1 reads LNHDA; CDR2 reads SQIVND (reference sequence). The trim removed 3 bases at V and 2 bases at J, leaving 1 base unmatched. The CDR3 contains 14 residues. CDR3: CASSIGQGAYEQYF. The CDR3, as DNA: TGTGCCAGTAGTATCGGACAGGGGGCCTACGAGCAGTACTTC. The full variable domain, in which reference TRBV19 and TRBJ2-7 provide the parts outside the CDR3, is DGGITQSPKYLFRKEGQNVTLSCEQNLNHDAMYWYRQDPGQGLRLIYYSQIVNDFQKGDIAEGYSVSREKKESFPLTVTSAQKNPTAFYLCASSIGQGAYEQYFGPGTRLTVT.

The sample holds a few counts of this clonotype. This chain uses TRBV7-2 with TRBJ2-1; D call uncertain. Trimming shortened V by 2 bases and J by 12 bases, and 23 bases separated the two germline ends. The germline V gene has CDR1 SGHTA and CDR2 FQGNSA. The CDR3 consists of 16 residues. The CDR3 DNA follows: TGTGCCAGCAGCTTAAATCCAGCCCTACGGGTGGATGGGCAGTTCTTC. It specifies CASSLNPALRVDGQFF.

This clonotype has ten or more counts. This chain uses TRBV7-9 with TRBJ1-2, with 11 bases that match TRBD1. This CDR3 comprises 17 residues. CDR1 and CDR2 (germline): SEHNR, FQNEAQ (reference sequence). The junction had 15 bases not matched to a gene; V was cut back by 6 bases and J by 6 bases. The CDR3 region is CASRRNPGQGEEDGYTF. In nucleotides, the CDR3 is TGTGCCAGCAGGCGGAACCCGGGACAGGGGGAGGAGGATGGCTACACCTTC.

This clonotype appeared many times. V gene TRBV27 combines with J gene TRBJ1-2; a weak D match, TRBD1 (6 bases). Germline values: CDR1 MNHEY, CDR2 SMNVEV (reference sequence). The CDR3 is made up of 14 amino acids. V lost 8 bases and J lost 8, with 21 bases in between. CDR3 sequence: CASGQVQGPEGYTF. Written as DNA, the CDR3 is TGTGCCAGCGGTCAAGTACAGGGTCCGGAGGGCTACACCTTC.

This clonotype was picked up many times. V gene TRBV7-9 combines with J gene TRBJ2-5, with D unclear. Trimming shortened V by 0 bases and J by 1 base, and 9 bases separated the two germline ends. The CDR3 contains 15 residues. Germline CDR1 and CDR2: SEHNR and FQNEAQ (reference sequence). The CDR3 DNA is TGTGCCAGCAGCTTAGCGGTAGCAGCCCAAGAGACCCAGTACTTC. Translation gives CASSLAVAAQETQYF.

This clonotype was detected ten times or more. An end of the junction does not agree with germline; a read error may underlie this. The V and J genes are TRBV18 and TRBJ2-7; D is undetermined. Per germline, CDR1 KGHSH and CDR2 LQKENI. CDR3 length: 13 residues. The DNA for the CDR3 is TGTGCCAGCTCACCACCCAGCTCCTACGAGCAGCACTTC. This translates into CASSPPSSYEQHF. Filled out from reference TRBV18 and TRBJ2-7, the complete variable domain reads NAGVMQNPRHLVRRRGQEARLRCSPMKGHSHVYWYRQLPEEGLKFMVYLQKENIIDESGMPKERFSAEFPKEGPSILRIQQVVRGDSAAYFCASSPPSSYEQHFGPGTRLTVT.

This clonotype was seen at least ten times. The chain employs TRBV9 and TRBJ2-1; D may be TRBD1 (6 bases). The germline V gene has CDR1 SGDLS and CDR2 YYNGEE. CDR3 length equals 17 residues. Deletions cut 3 bases from V and 0 bases from J, with 16 bases between. CDR3 in amino acids: CASSASRTAASYNEQFF. The CDR3, as DNA: TGTGCCAGCAGCGCGTCTCGGACAGCCGCCTCCTACAATGAGCAGTTCTTC. The full variable domain, in which reference TRBV9 and TRBJ2-1 provide the parts outside the CDR3, is DSGVTQTPKHLITATGQRVTLRCSPRSGDLSVYWYQQSLDQGLQFLIQYYNGEERAKGNILERFSAQQFPDLHSELNLSSLELGDSALYFCASSASRTAASYNEQFFGPGTRLTVL.